A few counts support the clone carrying this TCR beta chain. Its antigen remains unknown. The sample is drawn from a study of CD8+ T cells in alopecia areata. Study in general: It was 6 to 18 months of tofacitinib, and then there were 6 months off drug. Study conclusions and caveats: Throughout tofacitinib, many expanded lesional clones continued to persist in scalp and blood. Scalp clonality, along with expanded CD8+ clones among the top 100, was significantly decreased by tofacitinib. Scalp sample sequencing also detects resident alphabeta T cells of normal skin.

The treatment: oral pan-JAK inhibitor, 5-10 mg twice daily. The CDR3 has 12 amino acids. V gave up 5 bases and J gave up 3 bases, with 11 bases separating them. Germline V CDR1 and CDR2: SQVTM, ANQGSEA. It was cDNA, reverse transcribed from extracted RNA, that served as the sequencing template. Libraries were prepared by immunoSEQ multiplex PCR; TCRdb keeps only in-frame clonotypes and omits some of them. The sample contains 90,000 or so clones, about 40% of which appear only once. The V call is TRBV29-1, the J call TRBJ2-7; weak D call: TRBD1 (6 bases). The clonotype comes from a human donor with alopecia areata. This specimen consisted of CD8+ T cells sorted from blood, obtained at week 24, from a patient treated with tofacitinib. The CDR3 coding sequence is TGCAGCGTTTGGCTGACAGGCTACGAGCAGTACTTC. Its protein product is CSVWLTGYEQYF.